The 5 T cell receptor beta chains listed next were all sequenced from one sample in a study of T cells in Graves' hyperthyroidism and ophthalmopathy. Amplification of TCR beta CDR3 regions used RNA as the template. A first-round RT-PCR of the TCR CDR3 used the HTBI primer set. MiXCR, applied by TCRdb to the multiplex PCR reads, yields one record per CDR3 protein. The table includes about 250,000 distinct CDR3 sequences, approximately 14% detected once. Material: blood. These receptors originate from a woman between 50 and 59 years old with Graves' hyperthyroidism that later progressed to Graves' ophthalmopathy.

This rearrangement joins TRBV6-2 or TRBV6-3 to TRBJ1-1; D remains ambiguous. CDR1 is MNHEY, CDR2 SVGEGT, per germline. V shed 0 bases and J shed 8 bases, with 10 bases lying between them. This CDR3 is 13 amino acids long. DNA for the CDR3: TGTGCCAGCAGTTACTCATGGGAACAAGAAGCTTTCTTT. The encoded protein is CASSYSWEQEAFF.

This clonotype was found many times. The chain recombines TRBV7-9 with TRBJ2-5; 7 nucleotides align to TRBD2. Germline V gene sequence: CDR1 SEHNR, CDR2 FQNEAQ (reference sequence). This CDR3 has 14 amino acids. Unmatched junction bases numbered 7, after V lost 8 bases and J lost 1 base. The DNA for the CDR3 is TGTGCCAGCGGACTAGGGCGGAGCCAAGAGACCCAGTACTTC. It is translated as CASGLGRSQETQYF.

There are a few counts of this clonotype. V is TRBV10-3 and J is TRBJ2-3, with D unresolved. The CDR3 extends over 12 amino acids. CDR1 is ENHRY, CDR2 SYGVKD, per germline. Trimming stripped 6 bases from V and 4 bases from J, with 8 bases between. The CDR3 loop reads CAISLQPDTQYF. The DNA for the CDR3 is TGTGCCATCAGCCTTCAACCAGATACGCAGTATTTT.

In this sample, this clonotype turned up many times. V gene TRBV5-1 combines with J gene TRBJ2-4; 16 positions agree with TRBD2. CDR1 is SGHRS, CDR2 YFSETQ, per germline. The V segment lost 3 bases and the J segment 7 bases; nucleotides outside the gene matches: 10. This CDR3 has 18 amino acids. The CDR3 here is CASSSYGTSGRDRNIQYF. The CDR3, as DNA: TGCGCCAGCAGCTCTTACGGGACTAGCGGGAGGGATCGGAACATTCAGTACTTC.

This clonotype has at least ten counts. The V and J genes are TRBV24-1 and TRBJ2-3; no reliable D call. This CDR3 region has 13 residues. Germline assignment: CDR1 KGHDR and CDR2 SFDVKD. Trimming removed 5 bases at V and 4 bases at J, with 9 bases between. The CDR3 reads CATSAKVPDTQYF. For the CDR3, the DNA is TGTGCCACCAGTGCGAAGGTTCCAGATACGCAGTATTTT.